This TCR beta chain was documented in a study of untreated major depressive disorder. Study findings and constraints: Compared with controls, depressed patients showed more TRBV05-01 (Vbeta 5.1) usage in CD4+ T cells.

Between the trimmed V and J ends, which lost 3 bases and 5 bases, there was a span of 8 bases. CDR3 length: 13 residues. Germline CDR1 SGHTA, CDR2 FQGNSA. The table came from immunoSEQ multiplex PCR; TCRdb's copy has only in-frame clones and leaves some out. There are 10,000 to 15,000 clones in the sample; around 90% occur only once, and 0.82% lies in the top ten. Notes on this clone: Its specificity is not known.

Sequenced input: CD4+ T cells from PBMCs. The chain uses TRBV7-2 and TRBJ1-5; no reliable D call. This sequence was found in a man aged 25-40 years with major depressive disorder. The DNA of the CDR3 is TGTGCCAGCAGCTTTACACGTGATCAGCCCCAGCATTTT. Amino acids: CASSFTRDQPQHF. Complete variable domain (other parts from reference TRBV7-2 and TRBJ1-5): GAGVSQSPSNKVTEKGKDVELRCDPISGHTALYWYRQSLGQGLEFLIYFQGNSAPDKSGLPSDRFSAERTGGSVSTLTIQRTQQEDSAVYLCASSFTRDQPQHFGDGTRLSIL.